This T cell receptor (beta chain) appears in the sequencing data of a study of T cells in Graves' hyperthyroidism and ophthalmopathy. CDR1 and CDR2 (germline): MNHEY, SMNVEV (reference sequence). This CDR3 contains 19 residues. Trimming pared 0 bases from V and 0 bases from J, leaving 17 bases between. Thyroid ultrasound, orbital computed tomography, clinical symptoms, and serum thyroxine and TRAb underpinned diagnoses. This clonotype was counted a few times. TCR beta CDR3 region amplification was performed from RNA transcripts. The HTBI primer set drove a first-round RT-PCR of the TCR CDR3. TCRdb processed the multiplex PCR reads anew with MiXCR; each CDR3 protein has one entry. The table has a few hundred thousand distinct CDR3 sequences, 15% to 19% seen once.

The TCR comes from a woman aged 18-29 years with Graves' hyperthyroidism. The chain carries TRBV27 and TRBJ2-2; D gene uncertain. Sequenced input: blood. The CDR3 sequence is CASSLSIWEYRTNTGELFF. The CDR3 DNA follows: TGTGCCAGCAGTTTATCGATTTGGGAATACCGGACGAACACCGGGGAGCTGTTTTTT.